This T cell receptor beta chain comes out of a study of early T cells in non-severe SARS-CoV-2 infection. About the research overall: Alpha and beta chains were unpaired, from unsorted whole-blood bulk RNA.

The germline V gene has CDR1 ENHRY and CDR2 SYGVKD. V was shortened by 0 bases and J by 5 bases, with 10 bases between the two germline ends. The CDR3 contains 14 residues. This clonotype appeared many times. Its antigen remains unknown. Researchers attached unique molecular identifiers to individual cDNA molecules. TCRdb processed the 5' RACE reads anew with MiXCR; each CDR3 protein has one entry. This sample yields 50,000 or so distinct CDR3 sequences, of which over 5% are seen a single time; 4.5% belongs to the top ten. Study findings and constraints: Clonotype matching in VDJdb favored anti-spike CD8 responses and did not capture private and CD4 specificities.

The chain combines TRBV10-3 with TRBJ1-1, with D possibly being TRBD1 (6 bases). This TCR was sampled from an adult who was a healthcare worker with PCR-confirmed SARS-CoV-2 infection or an uninfected control (not recorded which). Sequencing was carried out using whole blood. CDR3 in amino acids: CAISESKGGTEAFF. The CDR3, as DNA: TGTGCCATCAGTGAGTCGAAAGGGGGTACTGAAGCTTTCTTT.